The following is a T cell receptor (beta chain) sequence with its context. Its antigen is still unknown. CD45RO-negative, CCR7-positively selected cells formed the naive CD8 fraction, excluding terminally differentiated effector memory CD45RA+ cells. The sample comes from a study of shared clonotypes between healthy human individuals. Study results and limitations: When compared with the clonotypes that were shared by all four sorted-subset donors, the non-shared clonotypes turned out to have lower generation probabilities. Compared with memory subsets, naive subsets generally had larger estimated richness.

Source study methods: ImmunoSEQ only sent back junction sequences with no quality scores, so filtering was done differently. Using immunoSEQ multiplex PCR, the repertoire was profiled, and TCRdb retains in-frame clones only, with some absent. For V, J and clone size, that table is used; D and trimming come from the DNA. The sample consists of about 2 million clones, about 94% of them appearing once. The ends lost 0 bases at V and 9 bases at J; junction bases unmatched: 14. Germline V gives CDR1 SGDLS, CDR2 YYNGEE. This CDR3 is built from 17 residues. This clonotype originated in a young man in good health. Sequencing was done on a sample of naive CD8+ T cells sorted from blood. V and J are TRBV9 and TRBJ2-1; 8 nucleotides line up with TRBD2. The DNA for the CDR3 is TGTGCCAGCAGCGTAGGGTACGGGGGGGCCACGATAAGTGAGCAGTTCTTC. Its translation is CASSVGYGGATISEQFF.